These T cell receptor beta chains were read from a single sample in a study of Ad26.COV2.S vaccination and SARS-CoV-2 variants. The method was immunoSEQ multiplex PCR; TCRdb's version includes in-frame clones alone and lacks a portion of them. The sample includes fewer than 500,000 clones, around 90% of them seen just once. Sequences were derived from peripheral blood, sampled in a trial of Ad26.COV2.S vaccine versus placebo. The receptor source for this set is a person between 18 and 65 years old who received the Ad26.COV2.S COVID-19 vaccine or a placebo. CDR3s include the opening cysteine and the closing phenylalanine or tryptophan.

j_call v_call cdr3_aa
TRBJ2-7 TRBV15 CATSRDLAKKGSYEQYF
TRBJ1-5 TRBV7-8 CASSLRLNQPQHF
TRBJ2-4 TRBV18 CASSPGWGVAKNIQYF
TRBJ1-4 TRBV11-2 CASSFYLTGSHEKLFF
TRBJ1-1 TRBV25-1 CASSEYRSTEAFF
TRBJ2-7 TRBV9 CASSPMAGASEQYF
TRBJ2-1 TRBV11-2 CASSRGDEQFF
TRBJ1-1 TRBV18 CASSSGENTEAFF
TRBJ1-6 TRBV11-2 CASSSASAGRSPLHF
TRBJ2-1 TRBV7-9 CASSLNEGNEQFF
TRBJ1-2 TRBV6-5 CASSYTPGAVYGYTF